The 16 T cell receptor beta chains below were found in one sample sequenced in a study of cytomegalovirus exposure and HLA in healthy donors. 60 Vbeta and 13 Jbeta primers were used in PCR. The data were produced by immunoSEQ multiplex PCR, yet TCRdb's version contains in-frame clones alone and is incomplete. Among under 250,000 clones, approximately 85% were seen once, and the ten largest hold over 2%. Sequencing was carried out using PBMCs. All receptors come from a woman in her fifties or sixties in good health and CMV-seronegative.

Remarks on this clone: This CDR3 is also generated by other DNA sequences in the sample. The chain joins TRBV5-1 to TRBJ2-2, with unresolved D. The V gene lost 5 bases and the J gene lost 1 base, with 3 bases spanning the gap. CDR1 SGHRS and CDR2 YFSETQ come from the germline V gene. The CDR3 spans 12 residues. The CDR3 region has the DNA TGCGCCAGCAGTCTGAACACCGGGGAGCTGTTTTTT. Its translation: CASSLNTGELFF. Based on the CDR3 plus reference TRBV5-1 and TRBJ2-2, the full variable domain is KAGVTQTPRYLIKTRGQQVTLSCSPISGHRSVSWYQQTPGQGLQFLFEYFSETQRNKGNFPGRFSGRQFSNSRSEMNVSTLELGDSALYLCASSLNTGELFFGEGSRLTVL.

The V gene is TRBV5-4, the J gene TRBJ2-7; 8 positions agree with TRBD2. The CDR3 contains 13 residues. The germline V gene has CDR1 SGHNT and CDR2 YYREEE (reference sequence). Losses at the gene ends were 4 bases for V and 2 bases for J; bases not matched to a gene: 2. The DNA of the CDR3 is TGTGCCAGCAGCACCGGGGGGGCCTACGAGCAGTACTTC. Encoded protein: CASSTGGAYEQYF.

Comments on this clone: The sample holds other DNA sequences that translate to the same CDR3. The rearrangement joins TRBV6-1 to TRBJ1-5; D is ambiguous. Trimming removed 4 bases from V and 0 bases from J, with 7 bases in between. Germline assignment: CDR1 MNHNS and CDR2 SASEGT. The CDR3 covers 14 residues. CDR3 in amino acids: CASSGQYSNQPQHF. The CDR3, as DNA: TGTGCCAGCAGTGGGCAGTATAGCAATCAGCCCCAGCATTTT.

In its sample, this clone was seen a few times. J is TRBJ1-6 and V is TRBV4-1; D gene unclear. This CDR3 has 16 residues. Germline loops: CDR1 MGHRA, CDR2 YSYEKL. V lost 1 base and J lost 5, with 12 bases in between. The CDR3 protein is CASSQGRTVDNSPLHF. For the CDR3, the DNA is TGCGCCAGCAGCCAAGGGAGGACCGTTGATAATTCACCCCTCCACTTT.

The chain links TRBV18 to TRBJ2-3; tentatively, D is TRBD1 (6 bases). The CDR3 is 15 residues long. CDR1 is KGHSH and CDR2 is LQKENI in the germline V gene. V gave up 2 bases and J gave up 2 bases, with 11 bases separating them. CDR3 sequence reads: CASSPVTGVTDTQYF. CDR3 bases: TGTGCCAGCTCACCAGTGACAGGTGTCACAGATACGCAGTATTTT.

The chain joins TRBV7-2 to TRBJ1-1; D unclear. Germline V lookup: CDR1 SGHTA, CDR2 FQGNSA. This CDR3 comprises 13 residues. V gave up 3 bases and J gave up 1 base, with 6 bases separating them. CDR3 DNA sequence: TGTGCCAGCAGCTTCGGCGGGAACACTGAAGCTTTCTTT. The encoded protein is CASSFGGNTEAFF.

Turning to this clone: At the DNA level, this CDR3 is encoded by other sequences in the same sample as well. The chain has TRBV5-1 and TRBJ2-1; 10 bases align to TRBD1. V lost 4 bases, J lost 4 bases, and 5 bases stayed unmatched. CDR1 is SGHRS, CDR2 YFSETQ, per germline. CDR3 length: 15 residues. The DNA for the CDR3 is TGCGCCAGCAGCCCGGGACAGGGGTCTTACAATGAGCAGTTCTTC. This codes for CASSPGQGSYNEQFF.

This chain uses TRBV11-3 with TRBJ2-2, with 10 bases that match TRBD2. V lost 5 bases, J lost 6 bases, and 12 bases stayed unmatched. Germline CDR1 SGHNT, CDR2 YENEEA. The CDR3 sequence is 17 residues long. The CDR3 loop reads CASSPRVAGGVAGELFF. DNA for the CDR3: TGTGCCAGCAGCCCCCGGGTAGCGGGAGGTGTGGCCGGGGAGCTGTTTTTT.

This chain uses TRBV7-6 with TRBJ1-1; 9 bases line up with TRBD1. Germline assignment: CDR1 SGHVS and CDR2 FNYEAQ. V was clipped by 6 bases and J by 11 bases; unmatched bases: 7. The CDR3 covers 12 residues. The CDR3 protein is CASSSGQGWAFF. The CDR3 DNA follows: TGTGCCAGCAGTTCAGGACAGGGGTGGGCTTTCTTT.

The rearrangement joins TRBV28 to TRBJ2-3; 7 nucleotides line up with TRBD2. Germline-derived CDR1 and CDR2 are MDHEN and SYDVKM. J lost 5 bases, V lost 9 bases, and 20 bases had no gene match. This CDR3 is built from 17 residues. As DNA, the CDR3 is TGTGCCAGTGGGGGGTGGGGAGGGCCAGGGTTGGGAGATACGCAGTATTTT. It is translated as CASGGWGGPGLGDTQYF.

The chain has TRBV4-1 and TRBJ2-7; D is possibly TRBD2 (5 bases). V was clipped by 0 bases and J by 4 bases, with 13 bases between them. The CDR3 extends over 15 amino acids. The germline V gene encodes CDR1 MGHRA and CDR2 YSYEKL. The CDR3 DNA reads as TGCGCCAGCAGCCAAGATTGGCAGTCGGGGTACGAGCAGTACTTC. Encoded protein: CASSQDWQSGYEQYF.

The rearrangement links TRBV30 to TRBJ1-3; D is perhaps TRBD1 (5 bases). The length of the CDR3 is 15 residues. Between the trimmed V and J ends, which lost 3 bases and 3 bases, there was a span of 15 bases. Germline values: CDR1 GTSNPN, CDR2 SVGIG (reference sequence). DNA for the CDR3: TGTGCCTGGAGGGGCCGGAGGGGTAATGGAAACACCATATATTTT. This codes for CAWRGRRGNGNTIYF.

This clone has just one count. CDR3 sequence reads: CASSFSGGGDTQYF. In DNA form, the CDR3 reads TGTGCCAGCAGCTTCAGCGGGGGGGGAGATACGCAGTATTTT. The rearrangement joins TRBV11-2 to TRBJ2-3, with 10 bases identical to TRBD2. Trimming removed 3 bases from V and 5 bases from J; junction bases left unmatched: 2. The germline CDR1 and CDR2 sequences are SGHAT and FQNNGV. This CDR3 has 14 residues.

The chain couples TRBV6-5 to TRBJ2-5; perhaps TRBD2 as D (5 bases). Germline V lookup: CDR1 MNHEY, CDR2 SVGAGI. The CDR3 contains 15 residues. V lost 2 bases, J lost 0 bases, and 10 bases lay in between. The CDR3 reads CASSYGVGNQETQYF. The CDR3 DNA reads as TGTGCCAGCAGTTACGGGGTCGGGAACCAAGAGACCCAGTACTTC.

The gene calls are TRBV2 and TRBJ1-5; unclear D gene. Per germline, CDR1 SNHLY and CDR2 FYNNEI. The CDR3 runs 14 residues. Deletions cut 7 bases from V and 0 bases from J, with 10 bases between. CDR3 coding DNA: TGTGCCAGCACCTCCTCGTATAGCAATCAGCCCCAGCATTTT. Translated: CASTSSYSNQPQHF.

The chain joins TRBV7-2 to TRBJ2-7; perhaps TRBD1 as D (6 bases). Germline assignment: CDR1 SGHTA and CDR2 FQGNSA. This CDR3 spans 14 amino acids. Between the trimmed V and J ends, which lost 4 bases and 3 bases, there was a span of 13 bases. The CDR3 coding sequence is TGTGCCAGCAGCTCACAGGGTGGCAACTACGAGCAGTACTTC. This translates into CASSSQGGNYEQYF.